The 14 T cell receptor beta chains below all came from one sample that was sequenced in a study of blood T cell repertoires in COVID-19. Only in-frame clones appear in the TCRdb table, and some are missing; sequencing was by immunoSEQ multiplex PCR. Here the sample spans around 270,000 clones, more than 75% being singletons. The sample consisted of peripheral blood. The receptor source for this set is a middle-aged man who had recovered from COVID-19.

This clone was recorded once. The chain combines TRBV19 with TRBJ2-7, with TRBD1 matching 8 bases. After removal of 3 bases from V and 5 bases from J, the junction contained 9 bases not matched to a gene. The length of the CDR3 is 15 residues. Germline loops: CDR1 LNHDA, CDR2 SQIVND (reference sequence). The CDR3 nucleotides read TGTGCCAGTAGTATCCTCTCGGGCAGGGGGCACGAGCAGTACTTC. Translating gives CASSILSGRGHEQYF. Drawing the rest from reference TRBV19 and TRBJ2-7, the complete variable domain is DGGITQSPKYLFRKEGQNVTLSCEQNLNHDAMYWYRQDPGQGLRLIYYSQIVNDFQKGDIAEGYSVSREKKESFPLTVTSAQKNPTAFYLCASSILSGRGHEQYFGPGTRLTVT.

The genes are TRBV12-3 or TRBV12-4 and TRBJ2-7; TRBD2 might be the D (5 bases). The CDR3 has 11 residues. Trimming took off 5 bases at V and 7 bases at J, with 9 bases between the two ends. As DNA, the CDR3 is TGTGCCAGCAGTGATCGACTAGAGCAGTACTTC. Translating gives CASSDRLEQYF.

The chain couples TRBV21-1 to TRBJ1-2; TRBD1 reflects the table's D call only, with no check against the DNA. TRBV21-1 is termed a pseudogene. The CDR3 length is 14 residues. CDR3 sequence: CASSKGKGVYGYTF. CDR3 DNA sequence: TGTGCCAGCAGCAAAGGGAAAGGGGTTTATGGCTACACCTTC.

The rearrangement uses TRBV24-1 and TRBJ2-1; 15 bases are a match to TRBD2. The CDR3 extends over 15 amino acids. Germline CDR1 and CDR2: KGHDR and SFDVKD. J was trimmed by 4 bases and V by 7 bases; bases with no gene match: 1. Here the CDR3 reads CATSGTSGGYNEQFF. CDR3 bases: TGTGCCACCAGCGGGACTAGCGGGGGGTACAATGAGCAGTTCTTC.

A few counts support this clone. The V call is TRBV7-6, the J call TRBJ1-6; TRBD1 might be the D (6 bases). CDR3 length equals 14 residues. Germline CDR1 and CDR2: SGHVS and FNYEAQ. The V gene lost 5 bases and the J gene lost 9 bases, with 14 bases spanning the gap. The CDR3 nucleotides are TGTGCCAGCAGCGAAGTGAACAGGGTTTCACCCCTCCACTTT. Protein sequence: CASSEVNRVSPLHF.

The chain links TRBV7-8 to TRBJ1-5, with D unresolved. CDR3 length: 12 residues. The V gene's germline CDR1 is SGHVS and CDR2 FQNEAQ. The germline V and J ends were trimmed by 7 bases and 0 bases, with 4 bases remaining between them. The CDR3 DNA follows: TGTGCCAGCACCAATAGCAATCAGCCCCAGCATTTT. Translation gives CASTNSNQPQHF.

V and J are TRBV5-4 and TRBJ2-1, with TRBD2 identical over 10 bases. The CDR3 consists of 16 residues. CDR1 SGHNT and CDR2 YYREEE come from the germline V gene (reference sequence). The V segment lost 0 bases and the J segment 4 bases; nucleotides outside the gene matches: 4. Here the CDR3 DNA reads TGTGCCAGCAGCTTGGCACTAGCGGGGAAGTACAATGAGCAGTTCTTC. It specifies CASSLALAGKYNEQFF.

The CDR3 region is CASSYGNGYTF. DNA of the CDR3: TGTGCCAGCAGTTACGGTAATGGCTACACCTTC. V and J are TRBV12-3 or TRBV12-4 and TRBJ1-2; D remains ambiguous. The V and J ends lost 4 bases and 6 bases respectively, with 6 bases between them. This CDR3 has 11 amino acids.

This chain connects TRBV4-2 to TRBJ2-7; D gene unclear. The CDR3 has 15 residues. Looked up from germline, CDR1 is LGHNA and CDR2 is YNFKEQ. V lost 1 base and J lost 2, with 12 bases in between. The CDR3 sequence: CASSQGTAVTYEQYF. The DNA for the CDR3 is TGTGCCAGCAGCCAAGGTACCGCGGTTACCTACGAGCAGTACTTC.

CDR3 loop: CASSQDTKAANSNTEAFF. In DNA, the CDR3 is TGCGCCAGCAGCCAAGATACCAAAGCCGCCAATTCGAACACTGAAGCTTTCTTT. The chain combines TRBV4-1 with TRBJ1-1; D is uncertain. The length of the CDR3 is 18 residues. CDR1 and CDR2 from the germline V gene are MGHRA and YSYEKL. Deletions cut 0 bases from V and 1 base from J, with 18 bases between.

This sequence joins TRBV2 and TRBJ2-3; 8 positions agree with TRBD1. V shed 3 bases and J 2 bases; nucleotides not matched to a gene: 4. The germline V gene has CDR1 SNHLY and CDR2 FYNNEI. The CDR3 covers 15 residues. In DNA form, the CDR3 reads TGTGCCAGCAGTGAGGGGACAGGAGTCACAGATACGCAGTATTTT. It codes for CASSEGTGVTDTQYF.

The chain employs TRBV29-1 and TRBJ2-1; 10 nucleotides align to TRBD2. V gave up 7 bases and J gave up 14 bases; unmatched junction bases: 8. The germline V gene encodes CDR1 SQVTM and CDR2 ANQGSEA. The CDR3 has 11 amino acids. The CDR3 DNA sequence: TGCAGCGCCCAGATCAGCGGGAGGGAGTTCTTC. This gives the protein CSAQISGREFF.

In its sample, this clone was seen once. The chain couples TRBV29-1 to TRBJ2-1; 14 bases are a match to TRBD2. The germline V gene encodes CDR1 SQVTM and CDR2 ANQGSEA. The CDR3 runs to 14 residues. J was trimmed by 8 bases and V by 8 bases; bases with no gene match: 8. The CDR3 coding sequence is TGCAGCATCCCGACTAGCGGGAGGGCATATGAGCAGTTCTTC. It codes for CSIPTSGRAYEQFF.

This chain links TRBV7-9 with TRBJ2-3; unclear D gene. Germline loops: CDR1 SEHNR, CDR2 FQNEAQ (reference sequence). The V end lost 7 bases, the J end lost 1 base, and 12 bases lay between the germline ends. CDR3 length: 14 residues. Here the CDR3 reads CASTSNTGTDTQYF. The CDR3 region has the DNA TGTGCCAGCACCTCAAACACCGGCACAGATACGCAGTATTTT.